This T cell receptor beta chain was found in a study of blood T cell repertoires in COVID-19. Turning to the study itself: Samples came from the United States, Italy and Spain, spanning acute and convalescent COVID-19. T cells, B-cell-depleted T cells, or PBMCs provided the cDNA or gDNA that served as material.

How the authors handled the data: Quantification of nucleated cells was approximated via reference gene primer amplification. Some clones are missing from TCRdb's copy, which holds only in-frame ones; the method was immunoSEQ multiplex PCR. V, J and clone size were drawn from that table, and D and trimming were deduced from the DNA. The sample lists some 290,000 clones, approximately 81% seen once, with over 2.5% in the top ten. Germline V lookup: CDR1 MNHEY, CDR2 SMNVEV (reference sequence). This CDR3 has 15 amino acids. Trimming took off 2 bases at V and 7 bases at J, with 15 bases between the two ends.

The V and J genes are TRBV27 and TRBJ2-1; possible D gene TRBD2, 6 bases. The sequence derives from a woman aged 55-70 years with active or convalescent COVID-19. The specimen was peripheral blood. CDR3 loop: CASSLIGGSGNEQFF. The CDR3 region has the DNA TGTGCCAGCAGTTTAATCGGGGGATCAGGGAATGAGCAGTTCTTC.